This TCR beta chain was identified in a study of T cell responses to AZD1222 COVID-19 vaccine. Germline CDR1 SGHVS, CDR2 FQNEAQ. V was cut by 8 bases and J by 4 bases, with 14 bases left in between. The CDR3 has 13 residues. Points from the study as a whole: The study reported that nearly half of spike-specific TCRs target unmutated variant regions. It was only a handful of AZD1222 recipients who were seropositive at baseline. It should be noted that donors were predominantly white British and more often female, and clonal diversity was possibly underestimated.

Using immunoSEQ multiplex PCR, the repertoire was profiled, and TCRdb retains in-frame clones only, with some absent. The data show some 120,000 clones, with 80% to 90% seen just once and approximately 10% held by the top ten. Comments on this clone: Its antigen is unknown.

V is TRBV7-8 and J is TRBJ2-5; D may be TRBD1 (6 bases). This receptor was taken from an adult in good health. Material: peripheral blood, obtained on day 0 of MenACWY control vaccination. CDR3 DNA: TGTGCCAGCTTAGCAGGGGCACCAGAGACCCAGTACTTC. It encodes CASLAGAPETQYF. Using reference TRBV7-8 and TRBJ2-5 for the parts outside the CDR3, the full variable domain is GAGVSQSPRYKVAKRGQDVALRCDPISGHVSLFWYQQALGQGPEFLTYFQNEAQLDKSGLPSDRFFAERPEGSVSTLKIQRTQQEDSAVYLCASLAGAPETQYFGPGTRLLVL.